This entry lists 10 T cell receptor beta chains sequenced from one sample in a study of T cell changes during pregnancy in multiple sclerosis. The method was immunoSEQ multiplex PCR; TCRdb's version includes in-frame clones alone and lacks a portion of them. The data show about 41,000 clones, 90% to 95% seen once. Here the sequenced sample was CD8+ T cells from peripheral blood mononuclear cells, taken in the third trimester of pregnancy. These receptor sequences come from a female donor with multiple sclerosis, enrolled in a pregnancy study.

V is TRBV6-5 and J is TRBJ1-2; D is uncertain. Between the trimmed V and J ends, which lost 0 bases and 6 bases, there was a span of 5 bases. Germline lookup yields CDR1 MNHEY and CDR2 SVGAGI. This CDR3 has 12 amino acids. CDR3 residues: CASSYSGHGYTF. The CDR3 region has the DNA TGTGCCAGCAGTTACTCTGGCCATGGCTACACCTTC.

CDR3 in DNA: TGTGCCAGTAGTATAGGAGGCAGGGAGGGCACTGAAGCTTTCTTT. Protein product: CASSIGGREGTEAFF. This chain uses TRBV19 with TRBJ1-1, with a weak D call TRBD1 (5 bases). This CDR3 is 15 amino acids long. V was clipped by 1 base and J by 4 bases, with 13 bases between them. CDR1 and CDR2 from the germline V gene are LNHDA and SQIVND (reference sequence). Full variable domain (outside the CDR3, taken from reference TRBV19 and TRBJ1-1): DGGITQSPKYLFRKEGQNVTLSCEQNLNHDAMYWYRQDPGQGLRLIYYSQIVNDFQKGDIAEGYSVSREKKESFPLTVTSAQKNPTAFYLCASSIGGREGTEAFFGQGTRLTVV.

This rearrangement joins TRBV30 to TRBJ1-6; 7 bases fit TRBD1. Germline V CDR1 and CDR2: GTSNPN, SVGIG (reference sequence). The V segment lost 1 base and the J segment 5 bases; nucleotides outside the gene matches: 5. This CDR3 has 15 amino acids. In nucleotides, the CDR3 is TGTGCCTGGAGTGCTCGACAGGGTGATAATTCACCCCTCCACTTT. This gives the protein CAWSARQGDNSPLHF.

The chain is built from TRBV4-1 and TRBJ2-1, with TRBD2 matching 7 bases. Unmatched junction bases numbered 14, after V lost 1 base and J lost 5 bases. This CDR3 contains 18 residues. CDR1 and CDR2 (germline): MGHRA, YSYEKL. The CDR3, as DNA: TGCGCCAGCAGCCAAGTTCTAGCGGAATCTGTTGGGGACAATGAGCAGTTCTTC. This encodes CASSQVLAESVGDNEQFF.

The chain combines TRBV4-1 with TRBJ1-1; 11 nucleotides agree with TRBD1. This CDR3 is 15 amino acids long. Germline V gene data show CDR1 as MGHRA and CDR2 as YSYEKL. Unmatched junction bases numbered 7, after V lost 4 bases and J lost 6 bases. The CDR3 DNA reads TGCGCCAGCAGCCTTACGGGACAGGGGGACGCTGAAGCTTTCTTT. The encoded protein is CASSLTGQGDAEAFF.

This clone was found once. Distinct nucleotide sequences in the sample also encode this CDR3. This chain connects TRBV28 to TRBJ2-3, with TRBD2 matching over 7 bases. CDR3 length: 15 amino acids. The V gene end was trimmed by 3 bases and the J gene end by 0 bases; junction bases not matched to a gene: 3. From germline, CDR1 is MDHEN and CDR2 SYDVKM. The CDR3 spells CASSFGGSSTDTQYF. CDR3 sequence (DNA): TGTGCCAGCAGTTTCGGGGGGAGTAGCACAGATACGCAGTATTTT.

This clone was detected only once. This chain joins TRBV6-5 and TRBJ1-4; no firm D call. Per germline, CDR1 MNHEY and CDR2 SVGAGI. V lost 0 bases to trimming and J lost 0 bases, with 8 bases between them. CDR3 length: 16 residues. The CDR3 loop reads CASSYSARATNEKLFF. The CDR3 nucleotides are TGTGCCAGCAGTTACTCGGCGAGGGCAACTAATGAAAAACTGTTTTTT.

This clone was seen only a few times. The V gene is TRBV6-5, the J gene TRBJ1-6; 7 positions match TRBD1. The V segment lost 4 bases and the J segment 4 bases; nucleotides outside the gene matches: 4. The CDR3 runs to 15 residues. Germline CDR1 is MNHEY and CDR2 is SVGAGI. The CDR3 nucleotides read TGTGCCAGCAGTTCCCCAGGGGGGTATAATTCACCCCTCCACTTT. It codes for CASSSPGGYNSPLHF.

The table lists this clone with a few counts. This chain uses TRBV6-6 with TRBJ1-5, with D possibly being TRBD1 (6 bases). Trimming pared 2 bases from V and 1 base from J, leaving 9 bases between. Germline lookup yields CDR1 MNHNY and CDR2 SVGAGI (reference sequence). The CDR3 consists of 15 residues. CDR3 sequence reads: CASSYPQGSNQPQHF. The CDR3 region has the DNA TGTGCCAGCAGTTACCCACAGGGCAGCAATCAGCCCCAGCATTTT.

V and J are TRBV7-2 and TRBJ2-1; tentatively, D is TRBD1 (6 bases). Per germline, CDR1 SGHTA and CDR2 FQGNSA. The CDR3 length is 16 residues. Trimming cost V 0 bases and J 6 bases, with 15 bases left between them. The CDR3 DNA is TGTGCCAGCAGCTTAGCAGTACAGGGAAGAGTCAATGAGCAGTTCTTC. This codes for CASSLAVQGRVNEQFF.